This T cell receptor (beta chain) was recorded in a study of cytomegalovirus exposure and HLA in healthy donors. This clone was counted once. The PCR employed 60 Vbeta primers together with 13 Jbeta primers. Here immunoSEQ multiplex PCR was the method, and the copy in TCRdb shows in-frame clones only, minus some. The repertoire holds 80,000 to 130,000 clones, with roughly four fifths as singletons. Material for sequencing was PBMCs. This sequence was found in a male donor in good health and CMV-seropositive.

DNA for the CDR3: TGTGCCAGTCAACCCCAGGAGGGGACCCAGTACTTC. Amino acid sequence: CASQPQEGTQYF. The chain joins TRBV19 to TRBJ2-5; TRBD2 might be the D (6 bases). Germline V CDR1 and CDR2: LNHDA, SQIVND (reference sequence). The CDR3 sequence is 12 residues long. The V end was cut by 8 bases, the J end by 7 bases, with 14 bases between.